Detailed here is one T cell receptor (beta chain). Its matching antigen is unknown. The data were taken from a study of T cell repertoires in cytomegalovirus infection. At the level of the study: Matching HLA type and CMV infection were both indicated by public TCR beta signatures.

TCRdb re-analysed the reads in MiXCR, keeping a single row per CDR3 protein. The sample yields approximately 130,000 distinct CDR3 sequences, roughly a quarter seen once. Germline V gene lookup returns CDR1 DFQATT and CDR2 SNEGSKA (reference sequence). Trimming removed 3 bases from V and 9 bases from J, with 6 bases in between. This CDR3 has 11 residues. This TCR was sampled from a human donor in good health (CMV status not recorded). Some clones in this sample may be carry-over from other donors' samples. The sequenced material came from PBMCs, sequenced either directly or after in vitro stimulation (not recorded which). The chain employs TRBV20-1 and TRBJ1-6; perhaps TRBD1 as D (5 bases). CDR3 in amino acids: CSASTGSPLHF. CDR3 DNA: TGCAGTGCTAGTACAGGTTCACCCCTCCACTTT.